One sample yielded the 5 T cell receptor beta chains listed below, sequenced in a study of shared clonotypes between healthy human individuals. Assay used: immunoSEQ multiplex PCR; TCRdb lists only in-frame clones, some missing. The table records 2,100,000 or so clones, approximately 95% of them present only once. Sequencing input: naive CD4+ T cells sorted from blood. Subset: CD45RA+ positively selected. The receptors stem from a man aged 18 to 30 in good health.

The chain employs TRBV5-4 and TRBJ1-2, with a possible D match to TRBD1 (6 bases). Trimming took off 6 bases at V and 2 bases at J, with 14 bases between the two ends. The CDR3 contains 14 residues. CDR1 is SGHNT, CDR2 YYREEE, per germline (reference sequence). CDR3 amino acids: CASKQGGSNYGYTF. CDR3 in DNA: TGTGCCAGCAAACAGGGAGGATCCAACTATGGCTACACCTTC.

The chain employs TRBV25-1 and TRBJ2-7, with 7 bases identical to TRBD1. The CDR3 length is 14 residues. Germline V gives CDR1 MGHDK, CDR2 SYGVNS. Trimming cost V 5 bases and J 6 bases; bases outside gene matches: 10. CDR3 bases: TGTGCCAGCAGTCCGGACAGGTCGTGGGGCGAGCAGTACTTC. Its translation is CASSPDRSWGEQYF.

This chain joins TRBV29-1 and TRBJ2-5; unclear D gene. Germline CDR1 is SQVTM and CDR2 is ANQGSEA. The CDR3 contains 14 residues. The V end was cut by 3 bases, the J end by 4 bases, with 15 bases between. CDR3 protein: CSVEGNSWGETQYF. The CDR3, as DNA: TGCAGCGTTGAGGGGAACAGTTGGGGAGAGACCCAGTACTTC. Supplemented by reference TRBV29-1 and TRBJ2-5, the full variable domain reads SAVISQKPSRDICQRGTSLTIQCQVDSQVTMMFWYRQQPGQSLTLIATANQGSEATYESGFVIDKFPISRPNLTFSTLTVSNMSPEDSSIYLCSVEGNSWGETQYFGPGTRLLVL.

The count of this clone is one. This chain's CDR3 is CASSGRGGGNSGNTIYF. DNA for the CDR3: TGTGCCAGCAGTGGACGAGGGGGCGGAAACTCTGGAAACACCATATATTTT. The gene calls are TRBV6-1 and TRBJ1-3, with TRBD1 identical over 7 bases. There are 17 residues in the CDR3. Germline loops: CDR1 MNHNS, CDR2 SASEGT. V lost 4 bases and J lost 0; bases outside the gene matches: 9.

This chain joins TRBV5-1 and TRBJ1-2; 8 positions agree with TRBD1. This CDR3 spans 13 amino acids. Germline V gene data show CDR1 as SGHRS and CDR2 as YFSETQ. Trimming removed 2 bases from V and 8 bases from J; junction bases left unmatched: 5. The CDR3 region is CASSFTGGRGYTF. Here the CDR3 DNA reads TGCGCCAGCAGCTTTACAGGGGGAAGAGGCTACACCTTC.